The sequence of this TCR beta chain was determined in a study of T cell responses to AZD1222 COVID-19 vaccine. Note on this clone: What it recognizes is unknown.

Trimming stripped 5 bases from V and 4 bases from J, with 6 bases between. The CDR3 sequence is 12 residues long. Germline CDR1 MNHEY, CDR2 SVGAGI. Here immunoSEQ multiplex PCR was the method, and the copy in TCRdb shows in-frame clones only, minus some. The profile covers about 100,000 clones, with 65% to 90% appearing a single time and roughly 6.5% taken by the ten largest. Study-wide points: Donor demographics were predominantly white British with a female majority; clonal diversity may be underestimated.

This receptor was obtained from an adult in good health. The rearrangement links TRBV6-5 to TRBJ1-3; tentatively, D is TRBD1 (5 bases). The specimen comprised peripheral blood, sampled on day 0 of AZD1222 vaccination. The CDR3 region has the DNA TGTGCCAGCAGTAGGGGAGGAAACACCATATATTTT. Translating gives CASSRGGNTIYF.